The T cell receptor beta chain described here comes from a study of CD8 T cells in ankylosing spondylitis. General study results and limits: What seemed typical of ankylosing spondylitis blood was a TCR beta motif built from 8 or 9 highly homologous variants. Reportedly, disease-linked clones are significantly enriched in ankylosing spondylitis patients' matched synovial fluid.

TCR beta libraries were made by quantitative 5'-RACE with molecular barcodes. MiXCR, run by TCRdb on the 5' RACE reads, gives a single entry per CDR3 protein. The profile shows some 400,000 distinct CDR3 sequences, 20% to 25% of them singletons. Trimming left V 7 bases short and J 3 bases short, with 13 bases between. This CDR3 contains 13 residues. Per the germline V gene, CDR1 is DFQATT and CDR2 is SNEGSKA (reference sequence). This clonotype was recorded a few times. The antigen is undetermined. Material for sequencing was blood, either unsorted or a sorted T cell fraction (not recorded which). This sequence was found in a male donor with ankylosing spondylitis. V and J are TRBV20-1 and TRBJ1-5; D is unresolved. CDR3 coding DNA: TGCAGTGGTCGCCGGGAATCCAATCAGCCCCAGCATTTT. This codes for CSGRRESNQPQHF.